Below, 25 T cell receptor beta chains from the same sample are listed, as sequenced in a study. The TRBV12-4/TRBJ1-2 clonotypes were amplified using barcode primers with ligated adaptors. From the multiplex PCR reads, TCRdb called clonotypes with MiXCR, one entry per CDR3 protein. The table records some 1,200 distinct CDR3 sequences, approximately 20% of them present only once. Tregs were sorted as CD4+CD25+CD127-/low cells. What was sequenced was Tregs sorted from blood. These receptors all stem from a female donor with breast cancer.

This clonotype was seen only a few times. The J gene is TRBJ1-2, the V gene TRBV12-3 or TRBV12-4, with TRBD1 matching over 7 bases. V dropped 6 bases and J dropped 5; count of bases not matched to a gene: 3. The CDR3 is 12 amino acids. The CDR3 nucleotides are TGTGCCAGCAGAGGGACAGCATATGGCTACACCTTC. As protein: CASRGTAYGYTF.

This clonotype is medium-sized (0.01 to 0.1%). The rearrangement joins TRBV12-3 or TRBV12-4 to TRBJ1-2; D is uncertain. CDR3 length: 12 amino acids. V was trimmed by 3 bases and J by 11 bases, leaving 13 bases between them. Here the CDR3 DNA reads TGTGCCAGCAGTTTGGGTCAGCTTGGATACACCTTC. Its protein is CASSLGQLGYTF.

In this sample, this clonotype is large (0.1 to 1%). The chain has TRBV12-3 or TRBV12-4 and TRBJ1-2; D unclear. The germline V and J ends were trimmed by 5 bases and 6 bases, with 22 bases remaining between them. This CDR3 is built from 16 residues. For the CDR3, the DNA is TGTGCCAGCAGTCCATACCCTCCCACAACGAGACATGGCTACACCTTC. Its translation: CASSPYPPTTRHGYTF.

In this sample, this clonotype is large. The chain employs TRBV12-3 or TRBV12-4 and TRBJ1-2, with unresolved D. Trimming pared 5 bases from V and 2 bases from J, leaving 9 bases between. There are 13 residues in the CDR3. CDR3 sequence reads: CASSLRENYGYTF. CDR3 sequence (DNA): TGTGCCAGCAGTCTTCGTGAGAACTATGGCTACACCTTC.

The chain links TRBV12-3 or TRBV12-4 to TRBJ1-2; 8 bases are shared with TRBD1. V shed 4 bases and J 4 bases; nucleotides not matched to a gene: 2. This CDR3 has 13 amino acids. CDR3 nucleotide sequence: TGTGCCAGCAGTTACGGACAGGGCTATGGCTACACCTTC. Its translation: CASSYGQGYGYTF.

By proportion, this clonotype is hyperexpanded. The chain has TRBV12-3 or TRBV12-4 and TRBJ1-2; a possible D gene is TRBD1 (5 bases). The V end was cut by 5 bases, the J end by 5 bases, with 9 bases between. This CDR3 is 12 amino acids long. CDR3 DNA sequence: TGTGCCAGCAGTCTAGACAGATATGGCTACACCTTC. It codes for CASSLDRYGYTF.

Judged by abundance, this clonotype is medium-sized. The chain uses TRBV12-5 and TRBJ1-2; D remains ambiguous. Germline V CDR1 and CDR2: LGHNT, FRNRAP. The CDR3 extends over 13 amino acids. Trimming left V 5 bases short and J 1 base short, with 8 bases between. CDR3 amino acids: CASGEPGNYGYTF. The CDR3, as DNA: TGTGCTAGTGGTGAGCCGGGTAACTATGGCTACACCTTC. Full variable domain (missing parts from reference TRBV12-5 and TRBJ1-2): DARVTQTPRHKVTEMGQEVTMRCQPILGHNTVFWYRQTMMQGLELLAYFRNRAPLDDSGMPKDRFSAEMPDATLATLKIQPSEPRDSAVYFCASGEPGNYGYTFGSGTRLTVV.

This clonotype came up once. This CDR3 reads CASSPSEGQGYGYTF. The DNA for the CDR3 is TGTGCCAGCAGTCCGAGCGAGGGACAGGGGTATGGCTACACCTTC. V and J are TRBV12-3 or TRBV12-4 and TRBJ1-2, with 10 bases lining up with TRBD1. Germline trimming cut 5 bases from V and 5 bases from J; bases unmatched to any gene: 8. This CDR3 contains 15 residues.

The V gene is TRBV12-3 or TRBV12-4, the J gene TRBJ1-2; D is ambiguous. The V end was cut by 6 bases, the J end by 0 bases, with 14 bases between. The CDR3 consists of 15 residues. The CDR3 here is CASRTLGRANYGYTF. Here the CDR3 DNA reads TGTGCCAGCAGGACACTCGGCCGAGCTAACTATGGCTACACCTTC.

The chain has TRBV12-3 or TRBV12-4 and TRBJ1-2, with D possibly TRBD1 on 5 matching bases. V was cut by 5 bases and J by 4 bases, with 14 bases left in between. The length of the CDR3 is 14 residues. The CDR3 reads CASSRDFRVYGYTF. DNA of the CDR3: TGTGCCAGCAGTCGGGACTTTAGAGTCTATGGCTACACCTTC.

In its sample, this clonotype is large. The J gene is TRBJ1-2, the V gene TRBV12-3 or TRBV12-4, with TRBD1 as a possible D gene (6 bases). Between the trimmed V and J ends, which lost 7 bases and 4 bases, there was a span of 16 bases. This CDR3 region has 14 residues. The CDR3 is CASKYSGEVYGYTF. CDR3 DNA: TGTGCCAGCAAGTATTCAGGGGAAGTCTATGGCTACACCTTC.

Remarks on this clonotype: Mismatch with germline at one junction end may stem from a read error. This chain links TRBV12-3 or TRBV12-4 with TRBJ1-2, with TRBD1 matching 7 bases. The CDR3 length is 12 residues. The CDR3 bases are TGTGTCAGCAGCACTACAGGGGACGTCTACACCTTC. Protein: CVSSTTGDVYTF.

CDR3 sequence reads: CASRHPLGNYGYTF. In DNA, the CDR3 is TGTGCCAGCAGACACCCCTTGGGGAACTATGGCTACACCTTC. V usage is TRBV12-3 or TRBV12-4 and J usage is TRBJ1-2; D call uncertain. Trimming took off 6 bases at V and 2 bases at J, with 13 bases between the two ends. The CDR3 length is 14 residues.

In regard to this clonotype: A read error may explain this, as a much larger clone is one base away. The chain couples TRBV12-3 or TRBV12-4 to TRBJ1-2; D gene ambiguous. The germline V and J ends were trimmed by 6 bases and 1 base, with 9 bases remaining between them. The CDR3 consists of 13 residues. The CDR3 bases are TGTGCCAGCAGCCCCAGAGTTAACTATGGCTACACCTTC. It specifies CASSPRVNYGYTF.

The CDR3 sequence is CASSLVRRSTYGYTF. CDR3 DNA sequence: TGTGCCAGCAGTTTAGTCAGGAGATCAACCTATGGCTACACCTTC. The V gene is TRBV12-3 or TRBV12-4, the J gene TRBJ1-2; D unclear. The CDR3 runs to 15 residues. Trimming removed 1 base from V and 4 bases from J, with 13 bases in between.

This clonotype was seen just once. This chain joins TRBV12-3 or TRBV12-4 and TRBJ1-2; D remains ambiguous. V dropped 6 bases and J dropped 4 bases, with 12 bases sitting between them. CDR3 length equals 13 residues. CDR3 bases: TGTGCCAGCAGCACCGGACGGACCTATGGCTACACCTTC. Its protein is CASSTGRTYGYTF.

This clonotype is categorized as medium-sized. The rearrangement joins TRBV12-3 or TRBV12-4 to TRBJ1-2; 7 positions agree with TRBD1. After removal of 2 bases from V and 4 bases from J, the junction contained 4 bases not matched to a gene. There are 14 residues in the CDR3. The CDR3: CASSLRGQLYGYTF. CDR3 DNA: TGTGCCAGCAGTTTAAGGGGACAGCTCTATGGCTACACCTTC.

The chain is built from TRBV12-3 or TRBV12-4 and TRBJ1-2, with TRBD1 matching over 7 bases. The CDR3 runs 13 residues. The V and J ends lost 5 bases and 4 bases, in that order; junction bases with no gene match: 4. The CDR3 region is CASSPHRGYGYTF. CDR3 sequence (DNA): TGTGCCAGCAGTCCGCACAGGGGCTATGGCTACACCTTC.

By share, this clonotype counts as medium-sized (0.01 to 0.1%). V gene TRBV12-3 or TRBV12-4 combines with J gene TRBJ1-2, with 7 bases matching TRBD1. The CDR3 totals 13 residues. The V and J ends lost 6 bases and 8 bases, in that order; junction bases with no gene match: 9. CDR3 sequence: CASRFDRENGYTF. CDR3 coding DNA: TGTGCCAGCAGATTCGACAGGGAGAACGGCTACACCTTC.

By its share, this clonotype is large. This rearrangement joins TRBV12-3 or TRBV12-4 to TRBJ1-2; TRBD1 aligns across 7 bases. The V and J ends lost 6 bases and 1 base, in that order; junction bases with no gene match: 8. CDR3 length equals 15 residues. CDR3 protein: CASSYGQDYNYGYTF. The CDR3, as DNA: TGTGCCAGCAGCTACGGACAGGACTATAACTATGGCTACACCTTC.

This clonotype is labeled medium-sized. The CDR3 region is CASSSPTGSGGYTF. The CDR3 DNA is TGTGCCAGCAGTTCCCCGACAGGGTCGGGTGGCTACACCTTC. V usage is TRBV12-3 or TRBV12-4 and J usage is TRBJ1-2, with 7 bases aligning to TRBD1. This CDR3 spans 14 amino acids. The trim removed 4 bases at V and 7 bases at J, leaving 9 bases unmatched.

Relative to its sample, this clonotype is medium-sized. V gene TRBV12-3 or TRBV12-4 combines with J gene TRBJ1-2; possibly TRBD1 for D (6 bases). This CDR3 has 15 amino acids. V was clipped by 2 bases and J by 8 bases, with 18 bases between them. In nucleotides, the CDR3 is TGTGCCAGCAGTTTATCGGCGGGACAATCTGCCGGCTACACCTTC. Its translation: CASSLSAGQSAGYTF.

The chain is built from TRBV12-3 or TRBV12-4 and TRBJ1-2, with a tentative D call TRBD1 (5 bases). The ends were cut back, 5 bases at V and 6 bases at J, with 19 bases in the middle. The CDR3 runs to 15 residues. The CDR3 region is CASSPLGQAFDGYTF. The CDR3 DNA reads TGTGCCAGCAGTCCCTTGGGGCAGGCATTCGATGGCTACACCTTC.

This clonotype is medium-sized. The V call is TRBV12-3 or TRBV12-4, the J call TRBJ1-2, with 7 bases lining up with TRBD1. This CDR3 has 13 amino acids. The trim removed 2 bases at V and 4 bases at J, leaving 1 base unmatched. CDR3 sequence: CASSLNRGYGYTF. Here the CDR3 DNA reads TGTGCCAGCAGTTTAAACAGGGGCTATGGCTACACCTTC.

This clonotype is judged large. The chain recombines TRBV12-3 or TRBV12-4 with TRBJ1-2, with 7 positions matching TRBD1. The CDR3 is made up of 15 amino acids. Unmatched junction bases numbered 6, after V lost 5 bases and J lost 0 bases. For the CDR3, the DNA is TGTGCCAGCAGTGAGAGGGACAGATCTAACTATGGCTACACCTTC. It yields the protein CASSERDRSNYGYTF.